The rows below give T cell receptor beta chains drawn from one sample of a study of shared clonotypes between healthy human individuals. Measured with immunoSEQ multiplex PCR; TCRdb has only the in-frame clones, and not every one. This table holds roughly 2.5 million clones, around nine tenths found once. Sample: naive CD4+ T cells sorted from blood. These receptors all stem from a man aged 18 to 35 in good health. CDR3s include the opening cysteine and the closing phenylalanine or tryptophan. Each record gives: J gene, V gene, CDR3 protein.

j_call: TRBJ1-6
v_call: TRBV19
cdr3_aa: CASSSESSYNSPLHF

j_call: TRBJ2-7
v_call: TRBV19
cdr3_aa: CASSIGRTSDEQYF

j_call: TRBJ2-3
v_call: TRBV5-1
cdr3_aa: CASSPGRTSTDTQYF

j_call: TRBJ2-3
v_call: TRBV7-2
cdr3_aa: CASSSRPNTDTQYF

j_call: TRBJ1-2
v_call: TRBV27
cdr3_aa: CASSFRDRAYGYTF

j_call: TRBJ1-5
v_call: TRBV10-3
cdr3_aa: CATKEEQGLGGPQHF

j_call: TRBJ1-6
v_call: TRBV6-1
cdr3_aa: CASSELWGPSNSPLHF

j_call: TRBJ1-4
v_call: TRBV15
cdr3_aa: CATTRLQGFAEKLFF

j_call: TRBJ2-5
v_call: TRBV11-2
cdr3_aa: CASSLGSQTGEKTQYF

j_call: TRBJ1-5
v_call: TRBV30
cdr3_aa: CAWSRGNNQPQHF

j_call: TRBJ2-7
v_call: TRBV7-9
cdr3_aa: CASSPSGYGEQYF

j_call: TRBJ2-5
v_call: TRBV5-1
cdr3_aa: CASSRGQETQYF

j_call: TRBJ1-2
v_call: TRBV6-1
cdr3_aa: CASSRGNYGYTF

j_call: TRBJ2-1
v_call: TRBV15
cdr3_aa: CATRDTAGSSYNEQFF

j_call: TRBJ1-6
v_call: TRBV2
cdr3_aa: CASSDESTYNSPLHF

j_call: TRBJ1-6
v_call: TRBV4-3
cdr3_aa: CASSQQGDSPLHF

j_call: TRBJ2-7
v_call: TRBV7-9
cdr3_aa: CASSRIDYEQYF

j_call: TRBJ2-1
v_call: TRBV9
cdr3_aa: CASSVRGESDEQFF

j_call: TRBJ2-1
v_call: TRBV19
cdr3_aa: CASSIPRSLAGYNEQFF

j_call: TRBJ1-2
v_call: TRBV10-3
cdr3_aa: CAISAGQKLNYGYTF

j_call: TRBJ2-7
v_call: TRBV7-2
cdr3_aa: CASSSGPKHYF

j_call: TRBJ1-1
v_call: TRBV18
cdr3_aa: CASSGRNTEAFF

j_call: TRBJ2-7
v_call: TRBV10-3
cdr3_aa: CAISLRESSYEQYF